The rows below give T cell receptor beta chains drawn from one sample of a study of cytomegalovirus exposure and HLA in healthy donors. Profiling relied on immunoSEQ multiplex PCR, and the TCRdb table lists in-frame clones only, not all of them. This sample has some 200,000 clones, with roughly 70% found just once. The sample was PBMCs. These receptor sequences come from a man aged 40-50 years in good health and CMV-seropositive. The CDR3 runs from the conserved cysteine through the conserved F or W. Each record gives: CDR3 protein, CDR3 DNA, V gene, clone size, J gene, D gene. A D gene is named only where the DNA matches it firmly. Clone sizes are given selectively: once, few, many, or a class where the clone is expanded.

cdr3_aa: CASSQETSGGAPQETQYF; cdr3_nt: TGCGCCAGCAGCCAAGAGACTAGCGGGGGGGCCCCCCAAGAGACCCAGTACTTC; v_call: TRBV4-3; clone_size: -; j_call: TRBJ2-5; d_call: TRBD2
cdr3_aa: CASSPGQGADGYTF; cdr3_nt: TGTGCCAGCAGCCCGGGACAGGGGGCAGATGGCTACACCTTC; v_call: TRBV7-2; clone_size: -; j_call: TRBJ1-2; d_call: TRBD1
cdr3_aa: CASSIAQRGGLSPQYF; cdr3_nt: TGTGCCAGTAGTATAGCTCAGCGGGGGGGCCTGTCCCCGCAGTATTTT; v_call: TRBV19; clone_size: few; j_call: TRBJ2-3; d_call: TRBD2
cdr3_aa: CASSVTGVGSPLHF; cdr3_nt: TGTGCCAGCAGCGTGACAGGGGTTGGTTCACCCCTCCACTTT; v_call: TRBV9; clone_size: -; j_call: TRBJ1-6; d_call: TRBD1
cdr3_aa: CAISGTVTGELFF; cdr3_nt: TGTGCCATCAGTGGGACAGTTACCGGGGAGCTGTTTTTT; v_call: TRBV10-3; clone_size: -; j_call: TRBJ2-2; d_call: -
cdr3_aa: CASSLAGAHTSGANVLTF; cdr3_nt: TGTGCCAGCAGCTTAGCAGGGGCCCATACCTCTGGGGCCAACGTCCTGACTTTC; v_call: TRBV7-9; clone_size: once; j_call: TRBJ2-6; d_call: -
cdr3_aa: CASSLSGGPQETQYF; cdr3_nt: TGTGCCAGCAGTTTAAGCGGGGGACCTCAAGAGACCCAGTACTTC; v_call: TRBV28; clone_size: -; j_call: TRBJ2-5; d_call: TRBD2
cdr3_aa: CASSLDRPTGELFF; cdr3_nt: TGTGCCAGCAGCTTAGACAGGCCCACCGGGGAGCTGTTTTTT; v_call: TRBV7-2; clone_size: -; j_call: TRBJ2-2; d_call: -
cdr3_aa: CASSDLPGGEQYF; cdr3_nt: TGTGCCAGCAGTGATCTCCCCGGGGGCGAGCAGTACTTC; v_call: TRBV25-1; clone_size: few; j_call: TRBJ2-7; d_call: -
cdr3_aa: CASSSPTGSYGYTF; cdr3_nt: TGTGCCAGCAGTTCCCCGACAGGTAGCTATGGCTACACCTTC; v_call: TRBV6-5; clone_size: -; j_call: TRBJ1-2; d_call: -
cdr3_aa: CATEGETQYF; cdr3_nt: TGTGCCACGGAGGGGGAGACCCAGTACTTC; v_call: TRBV19; clone_size: few; j_call: TRBJ2-5; d_call: -
cdr3_aa: CASSWGGGGEQFF; cdr3_nt: TGTGCCAGCAGCTGGGGGGGAGGGGGTGAGCAGTTCTTC; v_call: TRBV28; clone_size: -; j_call: TRBJ2-1; d_call: -